This TCR beta chain is drawn from a study of CD8+ T cells in alopecia areata. CDR3 length equals 14 residues. Looked up from germline, CDR1 is SGHTA and CDR2 is FQGNSA. V was clipped by 1 base and J by 8 bases, with 12 bases between them. Noted treatment: oral pan-JAK inhibitor, 5-10 mg twice daily. Peripheral blood samples and lesional scalp punch biopsies were obtained from alopecia areata patients. TCR sequencing used cDNA made by reverse transcription of extracted RNA. Some clones are missing from TCRdb's copy, which holds only in-frame ones; the method was immunoSEQ multiplex PCR. The repertoire includes thousands of clones, approximately 68% of them detected once, and 16% sits in the top ten.

Source: skin, taken at week 4, from a patient treated with tofacitinib. This clonotype was sampled from a human donor with alopecia areata. The genes are TRBV7-2 and TRBJ2-1; no clear D. The CDR3 region is CASSLDGSLDEQFF. The CDR3 coding sequence is TGTGCCAGCAGCTTAGACGGCTCGCTGGATGAGCAGTTCTTC.